This entry lists 30 T cell receptor beta chains sequenced from one sample in a study of T cell responses to AZD1222 COVID-19 vaccine. Using immunoSEQ multiplex PCR, the repertoire was profiled, and TCRdb retains in-frame clones only, with some absent. The sample lists about 34,000 clones; 85% to 90% were seen once. The source was peripheral blood, collected on day 0 of AZD1222 vaccination. The receptors stem from an adult in good health.

This clone appeared a single time. V is TRBV28 and J is TRBJ2-1, with 10 positions matching TRBD2. The length of the CDR3 is 16 residues. The V gene end was trimmed by 6 bases and the J gene end by 8 bases; junction bases not matched to a gene: 13. The germline CDR1 and CDR2 sequences are MDHEN and SYDVKM. The CDR3 sequence: CASSPPAGGPRYEQFF. In DNA form, the CDR3 reads TGTGCCAGCAGCCCCCCAGCGGGAGGGCCCCGTTATGAGCAGTTCTTC.

The V and J genes are TRBV3-1 (or the pseudogene TRBV3-2) and TRBJ2-7; D gene uncertain. Germline CDR1 reads LGHDT; CDR2 reads YNNKEL (reference sequence). This CDR3 spans 13 amino acids. Deletions cut 3 bases from V and 0 bases from J, with 6 bases between. The CDR3 DNA reads as TGTGCCAGCAGCCATACAGACTCCTACGAGCAGTACTTC. It encodes CASSHTDSYEQYF.

The CDR3 loop reads CASSWTGGTFF. CDR3 nucleotide sequence: TGTGCCAGCAGTTGGACAGGGGGGACTTTCTTT. The rearrangement uses TRBV6-2 or TRBV6-3 and TRBJ1-1; 10 bases are a match to TRBD1. CDR1 MNHEY and CDR2 SVGEGT come from the germline V gene. CDR3 size: 11 residues. J was trimmed by 12 bases and V by 4 bases; bases with no gene match: 2.

This chain links TRBV11-2 with TRBJ2-1; D gene ambiguous. The CDR3 spans 11 residues. Germline V gene data show CDR1 as SGHAT and CDR2 as FQNNGV. V dropped 4 bases and J dropped 8 bases, with 6 bases sitting between them. The CDR3 loop reads CASSSEYEQFF. The CDR3 nucleotides read TGTGCCAGCAGCTCGGAGTATGAGCAGTTCTTC.

The J gene is TRBJ1-3, the V gene TRBV20-1; D not certain. Germline V gene lookup returns CDR1 DFQATT and CDR2 SNEGSKA (reference sequence). V was pared by 3 bases and J by 0 bases, with 9 bases between. The CDR3 sequence is 14 residues long. The CDR3 sequence is CSASAPDSGNTIYF. The CDR3 DNA reads as TGCAGTGCTAGTGCGCCGGACTCTGGAAACACCATATATTTT.

This rearrangement joins TRBV28 to TRBJ1-1, with no clear D. The CDR3 is made up of 13 amino acids. Trimming removed 7 bases at V and 1 base at J, with 10 bases between. Germline assignment: CDR1 MDHEN and CDR2 SYDVKM. CDR3 nucleotide sequence: TGTGCCAGCACTTCCACCCCGAACACTGAAGCTTTCTTT. Protein product: CASTSTPNTEAFF.

The chain carries TRBV16 and TRBJ2-4; D is ambiguous. Trimming removed 0 bases at V and 0 bases at J, with 9 bases between. Looked up from germline, CDR1 is KGHSY and CDR2 is FQNENV. There are 16 residues in the CDR3. Here the CDR3 DNA reads TGTGCCAGCAGCCAATCGACGGCCCTAGCCAAAAACATTCAGTACTTC. It encodes CASSQSTALAKNIQYF.

V and J are TRBV28 and TRBJ1-1, with TRBD1 matching over 8 bases. There are 15 residues in the CDR3. The V segment lost 5 bases and the J segment 4 bases; nucleotides outside the gene matches: 9. Germline CDR1 and CDR2: MDHEN and SYDVKM. CDR3 DNA sequence: TGTGCCAGCAGTCTCAACAGGGGGGAGTTCACTGAAGCTTTCTTT. It encodes CASSLNRGEFTEAFF. Together with reference TRBV28 and TRBJ1-1, the CDR3 gives the full variable domain: DVKVTQSSRYLVKRTGEKVFLECVQDMDHENMFWYRQDPGLGLRLIYFSYDVKMKEKGDIPEGYSVSREKKERFSLILESASTNQTSMYLCASSLNRGEFTEAFFGQGTRLTVV.

This clone was observed once. The chain is built from TRBV27 and TRBJ1-5; TRBD1 aligns across 7 bases. V gave up 4 bases and J gave up 2 bases; unmatched junction bases: 2. This CDR3 spans 14 amino acids. Germline V lookup: CDR1 MNHEY, CDR2 SMNVEV (reference sequence). The CDR3 DNA is TGTGCCAGCAGTTGGCAGGGGGGCAATCAGCCCCAGCATTTT. It yields the protein CASSWQGGNQPQHF.

V and J are TRBV24-1 and TRBJ2-7; 10 positions match TRBD1. V gave up 4 bases and J gave up 2 bases; unmatched junction bases: 7. Germline loops: CDR1 KGHDR, CDR2 SFDVKD. The CDR3 is made up of 16 amino acids. The CDR3 here is CATSDAGDRGPYEQYF. CDR3 coding DNA: TGTGCCACCAGTGACGCCGGGGACAGGGGTCCCTACGAGCAGTACTTC.

The J gene is TRBJ1-3, the V gene TRBV10-3; D uncertain. V was pared by 2 bases and J by 4 bases, with 12 bases between. Per germline, CDR1 ENHRY and CDR2 SYGVKD. CDR3 size: 15 residues. CDR3 nucleotides: TGTGCCATCAGTGAGCGGGGTCCCGCCGGAAACACCATATATTTT. Translating gives CAISERGPAGNTIYF.

This rearrangement joins TRBV27 to TRBJ2-7; D not resolved. Trimming left V 6 bases short and J 6 bases short, with 12 bases between. This CDR3 has 12 residues. The germline V gene encodes CDR1 MNHEY and CDR2 SMNVEV (reference sequence). The CDR3 loop is CASRGRALEQYF. In DNA form, the CDR3 reads TGTGCCAGCAGAGGTAGGGCCCTCGAGCAGTACTTC.

The V gene is TRBV7-9, the J gene TRBJ1-4, with 8 bases fitting TRBD1. The CDR3 is 16 residues long. Trimming took 7 bases from V and 4 from J; bases not matched to a gene: 11. The germline V gene encodes CDR1 SEHNR and CDR2 FQNEAQ (reference sequence). The CDR3 here is CASIPRGQSVNEKLFF. For the CDR3, the DNA is TGTGCCAGCATCCCCAGGGGGCAATCGGTTAATGAAAAACTGTTTTTT.

The chain joins TRBV6-5 to TRBJ2-1; 10 bases fit TRBD1. The CDR3 spans 14 residues. The ends lost 7 bases at V and 6 bases at J; junction bases unmatched: 6. Germline values: CDR1 MNHEY, CDR2 SVGAGI. In DNA, the CDR3 is TGTGCCAGCACCTTACGGGACAGGGGCAATGAGCAGTTCTTC. This codes for CASTLRDRGNEQFF.

The V and J genes are TRBV7-2 and TRBJ1-4; the match to TRBD1 covers 8 bases. V lost 3 bases and J lost 7; bases outside the gene matches: 4. Germline V lookup: CDR1 SGHTA, CDR2 FQGNSA. The CDR3 is 14 residues long. CDR3 region: CASSFQGAGEKLFF. The CDR3 DNA sequence: TGTGCCAGCAGCTTTCAGGGGGCCGGTGAAAAACTGTTTTTT.

The V call is TRBV3-1 (or the pseudogene TRBV3-2), the J call TRBJ2-7; no clear D gene. The germline V gene encodes CDR1 LGHDT and CDR2 YNNKEL (reference sequence). The CDR3 is 14 residues long. V dropped 1 base and J dropped 0 bases, with 7 bases sitting between them. The CDR3 loop reads CASSQVSLSYEQYF. The CDR3, as DNA: TGTGCCAGCAGCCAAGTTAGCCTCTCCTACGAGCAGTACTTC.

Comment on this clone: The junction does not match germline at one end; this may be a read error. The gene calls are TRBV6-2 or TRBV6-3 and TRBJ1-2; TRBD1 matches 7 bases. The CDR3 covers 14 residues. Germline V gives CDR1 MNHEY, CDR2 SVGEGT. The CDR3 loop is CASTYAGGDYGYTF. CDR3 in DNA: TGTGCCAGCACTTACGCAGGGGGGGACTATGGCTACACCTTC.

This clone was detected a few times. The chain couples TRBV6-5 to TRBJ1-1; D remains ambiguous. Germline V gives CDR1 MNHEY, CDR2 SVGAGI. Trimming shortened V by 8 bases and J by 0 bases, and 16 bases separated the two germline ends. The CDR3 extends over 15 amino acids. CDR3 in amino acids: CASGMPPALNTEAFF. The CDR3 region has the DNA TGTGCCAGCGGAATGCCACCAGCCTTGAACACTGAAGCTTTCTTT.

This chain connects TRBV14 to TRBJ2-7; the D is unclear. The germline V gene has CDR1 SGHDN and CDR2 FVKESK. The CDR3 has 15 residues. The V end was cut by 1 base, the J end by 4 bases, with 14 bases between. The CDR3 protein is CASSQVWPGSYEQYF. CDR3 in DNA: TGTGCCAGCAGCCAAGTTTGGCCAGGTTCGTACGAGCAGTACTTC.

The chain joins TRBV7-9 to TRBJ1-1, with TRBD1 identical over 7 bases. The CDR3 extends over 13 amino acids. V lost 6 bases to trimming and J lost 5 bases; unmatched junction nucleotides: 6. The germline V gene encodes CDR1 SEHNR and CDR2 FQNEAQ (reference sequence). The CDR3 sequence is CASRRQGGTEAFF. Written as DNA, the CDR3 is TGTGCCAGCAGGAGACAGGGCGGGACTGAAGCTTTCTTT.

This sequence joins TRBV3-1 (or the pseudogene TRBV3-2) and TRBJ2-3; D ambiguous. The CDR3 extends over 16 amino acids. V lost 5 bases and J lost 5, with 20 bases in between. Germline CDR1 and CDR2: LGHDT and YNNKEL (reference sequence). CDR3 in amino acids: CASSLRGLTAKDTQYF. The DNA of the CDR3 is TGTGCCAGCAGCTTACGAGGTCTCACCGCAAAAGATACGCAGTATTTT.

V gene TRBV27 combines with J gene TRBJ2-5, with D tentatively TRBD1 (6 bases). The V end was cut by 3 bases, the J end by 4 bases, with 9 bases between. The CDR3 spans 13 residues. CDR1 is MNHEY, CDR2 SMNVEV, per germline (reference sequence). The CDR3 reads CASSLGRGETQYF. DNA of the CDR3: TGTGCCAGCAGTTTGGGCAGGGGAGAGACCCAGTACTTC.

The DNA for the CDR3 is TGTGCCAGCAGCTTTCCCTACAGGGCGAACTCTGGGGCCAACGTCCTGACTTTC. This encodes CASSFPYRANSGANVLTF. This chain links TRBV5-5 with TRBJ2-6; tentatively, D is TRBD1 (6 bases). This CDR3 comprises 18 residues. Trimming removed 2 bases at V and 0 bases at J, with 15 bases between. The germline gives CDR1 SGHKS, CDR2 YYEKEE (reference sequence).

CDR3 sequence (DNA): TGCGCCAGCAGCCATGACAGGGGACAAGACTCCTACGAGCAGTACTTC. Translating gives CASSHDRGQDSYEQYF. The chain carries TRBV4-1 and TRBJ2-7, with 8 positions matching TRBD1. Germline assignment: CDR1 MGHRA and CDR2 YSYEKL. Trimming removed 3 bases from V and 0 bases from J; junction bases left unmatched: 7. The CDR3 totals 16 residues.

The chain couples TRBV2 to TRBJ1-1, with TRBD1 as a possible D gene (6 bases). CDR1 is SNHLY and CDR2 is FYNNEI in the germline V gene. V lost 2 bases and J 1 base, leaving 8 bases between the germline ends. CDR3 size: 14 residues. CDR3 residues: CASSESGANTEAFF. The CDR3 nucleotides read TGTGCCAGCAGTGAATCAGGGGCGAACACTGAAGCTTTCTTT.

The rearrangement uses TRBV2 and TRBJ2-5; perhaps TRBD1 as D (6 bases). The CDR3 length is 14 residues. The V and J ends lost 3 bases and 5 bases respectively, with 13 bases between them. Germline assignment: CDR1 SNHLY and CDR2 FYNNEI. CDR3 loop: CASSESGAKETQYF. Written as DNA, the CDR3 is TGTGCCAGCAGTGAGTCAGGGGCCAAGGAGACCCAGTACTTC.

The chain has TRBV9 and TRBJ2-7; maybe TRBD1 (5 bases). V lost 4 bases and J 3 bases, leaving 14 bases between the germline ends. CDR1 is SGDLS, CDR2 YYNGEE, per germline. CDR3 length equals 14 residues. The CDR3 nucleotides read TGTGCCAGCAGCCCCGATGGACAACACTACGAGCAGTACTTC. Its translation is CASSPDGQHYEQYF.

This clone was observed a single time. The chain combines TRBV4-1 with TRBJ1-2; D is unclear. Trimming cost V 0 bases and J 3 bases, with 14 bases left between them. The CDR3 length is 16 residues. Germline CDR1 reads MGHRA; CDR2 reads YSYEKL. The CDR3 here is CASSQDRQVPDYGYTF. DNA of the CDR3: TGCGCCAGCAGCCAAGATAGGCAGGTACCCGACTATGGCTACACCTTC.

The chain joins TRBV6-2 or TRBV6-3 to TRBJ1-2, with D perhaps TRBD1 (5 bases). The CDR3 length is 14 residues. Trimming took 1 base from V and 6 from J, leaving 12 bases between them. Per the germline V gene, CDR1 is MNHEY and CDR2 is SVGEGT. The CDR3 reads CASSYYAGMDGYTF. The CDR3, as DNA: TGTGCCAGCAGTTACTACGCAGGGATGGATGGCTACACCTTC.

The chain employs TRBV5-4 and TRBJ1-3; D is possibly TRBD1 (6 bases). Trimming left V 4 bases short and J 4 bases short, with 24 bases between. Germline values: CDR1 SGHNT, CDR2 YYREEE (reference sequence). This CDR3 spans 18 amino acids. In nucleotides, the CDR3 is TGTGCCAGCAGCCGAGGGGGAACAGGGAGTCGGTCGGGAAACACCATATATTTT. This encodes CASSRGGTGSRSGNTIYF.